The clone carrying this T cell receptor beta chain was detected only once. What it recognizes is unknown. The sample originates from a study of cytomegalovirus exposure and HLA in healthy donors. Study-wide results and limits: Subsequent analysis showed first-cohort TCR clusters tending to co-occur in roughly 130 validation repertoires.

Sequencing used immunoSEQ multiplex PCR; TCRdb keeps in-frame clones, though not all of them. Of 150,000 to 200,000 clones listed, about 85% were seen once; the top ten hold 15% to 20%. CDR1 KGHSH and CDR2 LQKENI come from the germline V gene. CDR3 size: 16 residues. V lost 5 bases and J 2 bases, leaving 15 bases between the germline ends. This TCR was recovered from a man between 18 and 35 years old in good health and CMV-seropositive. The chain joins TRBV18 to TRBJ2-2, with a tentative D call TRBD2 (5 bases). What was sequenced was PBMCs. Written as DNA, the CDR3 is TGTGCCAGCTCATTTGGACGGGAAGGAAACACCGGGGAGCTGTTTTTT. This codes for CASSFGREGNTGELFF.